Listed here are 5 T cell receptor beta chains from one sample, sequenced in a study of blood T cell repertoires in COVID-19. The table came from immunoSEQ multiplex PCR; TCRdb's copy has only in-frame clones and leaves some out. The repertoire holds about 45,000 clones, with around 85% as singletons. What was sequenced was peripheral blood. These receptors all come from a human donor in a cohort sampled during active COVID-19.

The genes are TRBV5-6 and TRBJ1-5, with TRBD1 matching 7 bases. V lost 0 bases, J lost 4 bases, and 1 base stayed unmatched. CDR3 size: 14 residues. The germline CDR1 and CDR2 sequences are SGHDT and YYEEEE. CDR3 DNA: TGTGCCAGCAGCTTGGGCAGGGGGAATCAGCCCCAGCATTTT. Residues: CASSLGRGNQPQHF.

V and J are TRBV9 and TRBJ2-5, with 9 bases lining up with TRBD1. The CDR3 runs to 15 residues. Germline assignment: CDR1 SGDLS and CDR2 YYNGEE. The V and J ends lost 2 bases and 2 bases, in that order; junction bases with no gene match: 4. CDR3 loop: CASSVGQGQQETQYF. CDR3 coding DNA: TGTGCCAGCAGCGTGGGACAGGGACAGCAAGAGACCCAGTACTTC.

This chain connects TRBV6-5 to TRBJ2-1; 10 bases line up with TRBD2. V lost 4 bases to trimming and J lost 5 bases; unmatched junction nucleotides: 5. Germline loops: CDR1 MNHEY, CDR2 SVGAGI. This CDR3 has 15 residues. This CDR3 is CASSSPSGGHNEQFF. Here the CDR3 DNA reads TGTGCCAGCAGTTCCCCTAGCGGGGGCCACAATGAGCAGTTCTTC.

This clone was found once. The rearrangement joins TRBV6-5 to TRBJ1-2; D possibly corresponds to TRBD1 (5 bases). Trimming shortened V by 5 bases and J by 6 bases, and 13 bases separated the two germline ends. Germline loops: CDR1 MNHEY, CDR2 SVGAGI. The CDR3 has 13 amino acids. The CDR3 loop reads CASSQGLRNGYTF. DNA of the CDR3: TGTGCCAGCAGTCAGGGTCTGAGAAATGGCTACACCTTC.

The chain has TRBV7-6 and TRBJ2-1; no firm D call. V was trimmed by 5 bases and J by 4 bases, leaving 15 bases between them. Per the germline V gene, CDR1 is SGHVS and CDR2 is FNYEAQ. The CDR3 runs 15 residues. CDR3 coding DNA: TGTGCCAGCAGCCCTTTTATACACAAGTACAATGAGCAGTTCTTC. Protein sequence: CASSPFIHKYNEQFF. The complete variable domain, with remaining parts taken from reference TRBV7-6 and TRBJ2-1, reads GAGVSQSPRYKVTKRGQDVALRCDPISGHVSLYWYRQALGQGPEFLTYFNYEAQQDKSGLPNDRFSAERPEGSISTLTIQRTEQRDSAMYRCASSPFIHKYNEQFFGPGTRLTVL.